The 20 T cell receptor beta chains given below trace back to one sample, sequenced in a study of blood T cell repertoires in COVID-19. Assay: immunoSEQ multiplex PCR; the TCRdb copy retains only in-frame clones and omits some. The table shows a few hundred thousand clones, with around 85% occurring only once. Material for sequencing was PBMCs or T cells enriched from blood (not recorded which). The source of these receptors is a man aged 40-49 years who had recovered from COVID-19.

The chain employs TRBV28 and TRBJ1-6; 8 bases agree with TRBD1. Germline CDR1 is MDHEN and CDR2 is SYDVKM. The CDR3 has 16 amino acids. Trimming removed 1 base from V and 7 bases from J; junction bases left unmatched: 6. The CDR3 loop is CASSLSTGVRNSPLHF. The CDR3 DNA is TGTGCCAGCAGTTTATCGACAGGGGTAAGGAATTCACCCCTCCACTTT.

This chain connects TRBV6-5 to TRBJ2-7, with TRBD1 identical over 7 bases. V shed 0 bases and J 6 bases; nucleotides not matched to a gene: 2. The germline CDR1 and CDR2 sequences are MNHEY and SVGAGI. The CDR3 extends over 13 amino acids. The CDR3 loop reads CASSYSRGLEQYF. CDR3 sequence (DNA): TGTGCCAGCAGTTACTCAAGGGGGCTCGAGCAGTACTTC.

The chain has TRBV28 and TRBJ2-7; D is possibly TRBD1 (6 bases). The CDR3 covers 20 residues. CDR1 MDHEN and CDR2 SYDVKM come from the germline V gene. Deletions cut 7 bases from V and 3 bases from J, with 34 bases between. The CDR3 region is CASMVGTPPQRDPARYEQYF. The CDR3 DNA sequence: TGTGCCAGCATGGTCGGGACACCTCCTCAACGGGACCCAGCGCGCTACGAGCAGTACTTC. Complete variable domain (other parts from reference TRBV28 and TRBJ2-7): DVKVTQSSRYLVKRTGEKVFLECVQDMDHENMFWYRQDPGLGLRLIYFSYDVKMKEKGDIPEGYSVSREKKERFSLILESASTNQTSMYLCASMVGTPPQRDPARYEQYFGPGTRLTVT.

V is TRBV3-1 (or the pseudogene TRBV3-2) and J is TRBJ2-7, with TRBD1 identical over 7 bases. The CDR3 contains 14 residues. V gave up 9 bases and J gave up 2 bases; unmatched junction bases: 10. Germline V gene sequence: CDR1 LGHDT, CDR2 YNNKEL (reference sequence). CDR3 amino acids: CASSPRDRAYEQYF. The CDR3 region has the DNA TGTGCCAGTTCGCCCCGGGACAGAGCCTACGAGCAGTACTTC.

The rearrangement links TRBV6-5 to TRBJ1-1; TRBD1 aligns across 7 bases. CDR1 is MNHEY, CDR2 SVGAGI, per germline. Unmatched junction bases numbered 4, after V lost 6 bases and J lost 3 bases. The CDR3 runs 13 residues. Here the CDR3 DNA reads TGTGCCAGCAGAATAGACAGGGACACTGAAGCTTTCTTT. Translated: CASRIDRDTEAFF.

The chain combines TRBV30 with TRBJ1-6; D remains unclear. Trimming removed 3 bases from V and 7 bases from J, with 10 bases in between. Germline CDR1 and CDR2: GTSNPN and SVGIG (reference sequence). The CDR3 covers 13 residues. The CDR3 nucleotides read TGTGCCTGGAGGGGCTGGTCGAATTCACCCCTCCACTTT. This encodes CAWRGWSNSPLHF.

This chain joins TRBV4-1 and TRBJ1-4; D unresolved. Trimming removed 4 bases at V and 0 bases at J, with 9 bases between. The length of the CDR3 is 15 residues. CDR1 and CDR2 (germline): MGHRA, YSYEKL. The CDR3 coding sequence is TGCGCCAGCAGCCCTCCCTTTCCAACTAATGAAAAACTGTTTTTT. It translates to CASSPPFPTNEKLFF.

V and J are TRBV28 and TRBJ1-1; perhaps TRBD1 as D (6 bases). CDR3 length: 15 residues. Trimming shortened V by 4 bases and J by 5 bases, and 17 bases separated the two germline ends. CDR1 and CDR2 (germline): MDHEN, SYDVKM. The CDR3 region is CASSSPTGGDTEAFF. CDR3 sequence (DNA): TGTGCCAGCAGTTCTCCGACAGGTGGAGATACTGAAGCTTTCTTT.

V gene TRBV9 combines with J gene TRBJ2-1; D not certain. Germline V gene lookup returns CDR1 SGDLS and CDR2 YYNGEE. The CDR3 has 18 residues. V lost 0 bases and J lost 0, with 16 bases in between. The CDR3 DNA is TGTGCCAGCAGCGTAGCTATAAGCCCGGAGAGCTCCTACAATGAGCAGTTCTTC. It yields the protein CASSVAISPESSYNEQFF.

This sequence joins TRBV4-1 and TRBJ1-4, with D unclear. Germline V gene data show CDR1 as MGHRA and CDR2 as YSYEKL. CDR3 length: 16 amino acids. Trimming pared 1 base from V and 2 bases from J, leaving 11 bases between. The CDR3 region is CASSQGPGVTNEKLFF. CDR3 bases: TGCGCCAGCAGCCAAGGACCTGGAGTCACTAATGAAAAACTGTTTTTT.

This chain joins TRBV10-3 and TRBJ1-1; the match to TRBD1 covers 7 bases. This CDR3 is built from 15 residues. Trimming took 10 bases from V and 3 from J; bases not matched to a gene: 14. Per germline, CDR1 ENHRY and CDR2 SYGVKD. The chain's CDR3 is CATTGQDRTYTEAFF. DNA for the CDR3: TGTGCCACCACCGGACAGGACCGGACGTACACTGAAGCTTTCTTT.

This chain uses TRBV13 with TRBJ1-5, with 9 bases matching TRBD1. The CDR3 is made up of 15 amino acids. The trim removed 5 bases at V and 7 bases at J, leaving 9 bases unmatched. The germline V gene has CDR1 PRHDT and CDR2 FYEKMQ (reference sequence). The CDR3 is CASSLGQGNGQPQHF. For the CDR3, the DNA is TGTGCCAGCAGCCTCGGACAGGGGAATGGACAGCCCCAGCATTTT. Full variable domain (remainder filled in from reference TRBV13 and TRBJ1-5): AAGVIQSPRHLIKEKRETATLKCYPIPRHDTVYWYQQGPGQDPQFLISFYEKMQSDKGSIPDRFSAQQFSDYHSELNMSSLELGDSALYFCASSLGQGNGQPQHFGDGTRLSIL.

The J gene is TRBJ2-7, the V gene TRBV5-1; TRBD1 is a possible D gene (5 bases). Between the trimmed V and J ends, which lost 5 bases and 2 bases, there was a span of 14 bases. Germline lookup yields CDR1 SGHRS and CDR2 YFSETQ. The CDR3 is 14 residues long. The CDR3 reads CASRGGRETYEQYF. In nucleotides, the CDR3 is TGCGCCAGCAGAGGTGGCAGGGAAACCTACGAGCAGTACTTC. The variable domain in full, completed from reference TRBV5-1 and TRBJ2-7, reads KAGVTQTPRYLIKTRGQQVTLSCSPISGHRSVSWYQQTPGQGLQFLFEYFSETQRNKGNFPGRFSGRQFSNSRSEMNVSTLELGDSALYLCASRGGRETYEQYFGPGTRLTVT.

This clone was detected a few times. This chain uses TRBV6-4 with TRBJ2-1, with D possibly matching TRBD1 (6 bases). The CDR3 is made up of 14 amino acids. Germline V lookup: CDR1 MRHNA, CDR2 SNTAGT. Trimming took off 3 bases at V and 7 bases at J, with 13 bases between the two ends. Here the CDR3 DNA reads TGTGCCAGCAGTGAGGGCGACAGGCCAAATGAGCAGTTCTTC. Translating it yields CASSEGDRPNEQFF.

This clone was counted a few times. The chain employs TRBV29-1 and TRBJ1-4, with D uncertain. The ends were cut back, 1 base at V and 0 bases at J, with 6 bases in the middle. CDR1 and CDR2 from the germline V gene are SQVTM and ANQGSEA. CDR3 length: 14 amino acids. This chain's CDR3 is CSVEGLPTNEKLFF. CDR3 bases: TGCAGCGTTGAAGGACTCCCAACTAATGAAAAACTGTTTTTT.

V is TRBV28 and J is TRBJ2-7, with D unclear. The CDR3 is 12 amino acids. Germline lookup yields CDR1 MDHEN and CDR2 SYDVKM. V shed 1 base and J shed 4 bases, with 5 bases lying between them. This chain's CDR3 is CASSLSRYEQYF. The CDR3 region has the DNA TGTGCCAGCAGTTTATCCAGATACGAGCAGTACTTC.

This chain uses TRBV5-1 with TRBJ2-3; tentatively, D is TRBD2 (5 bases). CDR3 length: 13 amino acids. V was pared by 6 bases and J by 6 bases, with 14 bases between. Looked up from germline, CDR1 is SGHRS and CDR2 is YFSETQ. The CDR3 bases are TGCGCCAGCAAACTAGACTCCCCGGATACGCAGTATTTT. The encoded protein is CASKLDSPDTQYF.

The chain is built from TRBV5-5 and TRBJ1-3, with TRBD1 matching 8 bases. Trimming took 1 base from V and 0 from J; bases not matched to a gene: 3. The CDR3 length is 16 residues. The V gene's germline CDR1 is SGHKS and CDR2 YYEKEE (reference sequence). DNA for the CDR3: TGTGCCAGCAGCTTGCAGGGGGCTTACTCTGGAAACACCATATATTTT. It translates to CASSLQGAYSGNTIYF.

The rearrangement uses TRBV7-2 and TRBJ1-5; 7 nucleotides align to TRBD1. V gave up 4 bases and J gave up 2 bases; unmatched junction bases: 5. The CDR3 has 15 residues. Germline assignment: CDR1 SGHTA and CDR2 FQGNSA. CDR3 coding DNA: TGTGCCAGCAGCTCCCCAGGGGGTGGCAATCAGCCCCAGCATTTT. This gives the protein CASSSPGGGNQPQHF.

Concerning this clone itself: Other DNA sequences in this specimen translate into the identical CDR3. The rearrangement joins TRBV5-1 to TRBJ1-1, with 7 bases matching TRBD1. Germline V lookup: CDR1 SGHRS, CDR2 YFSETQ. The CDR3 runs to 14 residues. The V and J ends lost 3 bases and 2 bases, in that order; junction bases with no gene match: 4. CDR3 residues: CASSSSGGNTEAFF. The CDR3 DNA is TGCGCCAGCAGCTCGTCAGGGGGAAACACTGAAGCTTTCTTT.